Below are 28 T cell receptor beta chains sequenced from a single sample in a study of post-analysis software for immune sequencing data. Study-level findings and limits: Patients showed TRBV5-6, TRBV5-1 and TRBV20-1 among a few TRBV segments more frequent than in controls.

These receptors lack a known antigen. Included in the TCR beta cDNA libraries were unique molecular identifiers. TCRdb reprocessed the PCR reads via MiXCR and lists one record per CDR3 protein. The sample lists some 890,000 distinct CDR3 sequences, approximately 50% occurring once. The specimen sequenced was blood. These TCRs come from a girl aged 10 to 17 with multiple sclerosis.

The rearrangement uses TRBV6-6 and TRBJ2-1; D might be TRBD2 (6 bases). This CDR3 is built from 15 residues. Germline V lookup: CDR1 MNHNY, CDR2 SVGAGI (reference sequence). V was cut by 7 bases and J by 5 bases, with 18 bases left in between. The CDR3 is CASTPGGTSNNEQFF. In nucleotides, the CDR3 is TGTGCCAGCACCCCTGGAGGGACCAGCAACAATGAGCAGTTCTTC.

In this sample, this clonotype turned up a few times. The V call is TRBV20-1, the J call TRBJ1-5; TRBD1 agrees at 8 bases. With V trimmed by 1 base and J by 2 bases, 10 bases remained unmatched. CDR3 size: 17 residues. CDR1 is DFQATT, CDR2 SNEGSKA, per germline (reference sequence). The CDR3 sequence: CSARADRGPLGNQPQHF. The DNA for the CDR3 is TGCAGTGCTAGAGCCGACAGGGGTCCTCTGGGCAATCAGCCCCAGCATTTT.

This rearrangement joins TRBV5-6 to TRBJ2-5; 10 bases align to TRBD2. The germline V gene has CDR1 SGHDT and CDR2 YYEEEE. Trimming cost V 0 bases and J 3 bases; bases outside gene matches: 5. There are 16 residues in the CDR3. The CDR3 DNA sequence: TGTGCCAGCAGCTTGGTGGCTAGCGGGAGTAAAGAGACCCAGTACTTC. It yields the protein CASSLVASGSKETQYF.

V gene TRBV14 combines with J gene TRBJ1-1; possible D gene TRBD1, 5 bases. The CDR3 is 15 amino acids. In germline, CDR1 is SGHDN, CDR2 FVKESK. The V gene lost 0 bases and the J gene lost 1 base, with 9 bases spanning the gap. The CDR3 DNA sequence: TGTGCCAGCAGCCAAGATGCAGGGTCGAACACTGAAGCTTTCTTT. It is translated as CASSQDAGSNTEAFF.

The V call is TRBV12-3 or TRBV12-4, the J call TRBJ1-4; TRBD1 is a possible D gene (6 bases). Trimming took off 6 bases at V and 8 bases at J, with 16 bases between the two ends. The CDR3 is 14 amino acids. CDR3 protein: CASRLQGRGEKLFF. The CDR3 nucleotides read TGTGCCAGCAGACTACAGGGAAGAGGAGAAAAACTGTTTTTT.

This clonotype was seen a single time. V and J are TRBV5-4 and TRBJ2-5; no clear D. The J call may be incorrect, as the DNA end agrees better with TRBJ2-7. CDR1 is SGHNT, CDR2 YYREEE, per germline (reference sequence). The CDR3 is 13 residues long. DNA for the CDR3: TGTGCCAGCAGCTTTATTTCGGATCACGAGCAGTACTTC. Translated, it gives CASSFISDHEQYF.

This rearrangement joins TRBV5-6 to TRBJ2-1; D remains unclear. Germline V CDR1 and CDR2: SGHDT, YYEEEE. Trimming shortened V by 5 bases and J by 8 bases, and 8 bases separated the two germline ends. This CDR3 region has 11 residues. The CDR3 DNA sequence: TGTGCCAGCAGGATATCTGATGAGCAGTTCTTC. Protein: CASRISDEQFF.

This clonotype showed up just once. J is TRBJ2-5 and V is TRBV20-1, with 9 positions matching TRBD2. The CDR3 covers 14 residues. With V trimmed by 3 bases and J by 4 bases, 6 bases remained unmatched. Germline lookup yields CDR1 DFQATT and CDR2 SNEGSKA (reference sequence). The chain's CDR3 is CSARVAGDRETQYF. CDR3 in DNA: TGCAGTGCTAGGGTAGCGGGAGATCGAGAGACCCAGTACTTC.

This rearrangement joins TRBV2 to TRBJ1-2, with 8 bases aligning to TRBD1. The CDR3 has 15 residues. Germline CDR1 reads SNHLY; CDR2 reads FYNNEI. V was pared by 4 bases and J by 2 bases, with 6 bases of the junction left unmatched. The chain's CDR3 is CASSGGDRKNYGYTF. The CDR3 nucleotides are TGTGCCAGCAGTGGGGGGGACAGGAAAAACTATGGCTACACCTTC.

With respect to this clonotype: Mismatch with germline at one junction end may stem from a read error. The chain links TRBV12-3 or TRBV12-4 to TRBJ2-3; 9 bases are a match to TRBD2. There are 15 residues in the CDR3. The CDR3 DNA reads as TGTGCCAGCAGTTTAAGGCGGGGGGGCCCAGATGCGCAGTATTTT. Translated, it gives CASSLRRGGPDAQYF.

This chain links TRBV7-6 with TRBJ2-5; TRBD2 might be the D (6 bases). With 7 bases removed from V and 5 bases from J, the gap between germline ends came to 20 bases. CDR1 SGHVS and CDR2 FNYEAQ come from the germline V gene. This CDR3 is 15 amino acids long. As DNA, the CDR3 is TGTGCCAGCACCAATAGCAGGGCTAGCGCCGAGACCCAGTACTTC. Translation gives CASTNSRASAETQYF.

CDR3 sequence: CAISDPGGPDTQYF. CDR3 bases: TGTGCCATCAGTGACCCGGGAGGGCCAGATACGCAGTATTTT. The chain combines TRBV10-3 with TRBJ2-3; TRBD2 agrees at 8 bases. V shed 3 bases, J shed 4 bases, and the junction held 3 bases outside the gene matches. The CDR3 runs 14 residues. Germline V gene sequence: CDR1 ENHRY, CDR2 SYGVKD.

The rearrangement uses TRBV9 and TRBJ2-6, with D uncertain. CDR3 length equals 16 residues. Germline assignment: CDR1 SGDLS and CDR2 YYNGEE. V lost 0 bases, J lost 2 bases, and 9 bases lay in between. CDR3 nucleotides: TGTGCCAGCAGCGTAGATGGGCCAACTGGGGCCAACGTCCTGACTTTC. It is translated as CASSVDGPTGANVLTF.

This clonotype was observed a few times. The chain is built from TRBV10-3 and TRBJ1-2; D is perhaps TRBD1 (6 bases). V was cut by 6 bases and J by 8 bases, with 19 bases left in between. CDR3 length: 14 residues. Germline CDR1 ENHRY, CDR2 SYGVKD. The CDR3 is CAISLQGSSVGYTF. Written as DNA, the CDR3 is TGTGCCATCAGCCTACAGGGTTCGTCAGTGGGCTACACCTTC.

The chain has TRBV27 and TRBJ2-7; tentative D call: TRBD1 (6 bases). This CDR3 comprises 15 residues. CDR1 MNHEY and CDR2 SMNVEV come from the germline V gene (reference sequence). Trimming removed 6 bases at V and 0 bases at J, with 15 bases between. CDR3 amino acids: CASSDIRTASYEQYF. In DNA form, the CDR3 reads TGTGCCAGCAGCGACATTCGGACAGCCTCCTACGAGCAGTACTTC.

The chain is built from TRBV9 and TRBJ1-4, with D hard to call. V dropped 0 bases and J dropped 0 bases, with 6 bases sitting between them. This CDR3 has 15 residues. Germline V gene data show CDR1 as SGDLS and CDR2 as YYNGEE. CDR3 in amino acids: CASSVEGATNEKLFF. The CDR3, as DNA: TGTGCCAGCAGCGTAGAAGGAGCAACTAATGAAAAACTGTTTTTT.

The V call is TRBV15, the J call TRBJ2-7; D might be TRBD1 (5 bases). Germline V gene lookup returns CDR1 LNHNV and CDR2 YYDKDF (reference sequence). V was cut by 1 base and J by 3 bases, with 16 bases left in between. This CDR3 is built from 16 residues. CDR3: CATSRGVGALYYEQYF. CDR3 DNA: TGTGCCACCAGCAGAGGGGTAGGGGCCCTCTACTACGAGCAGTACTTC.

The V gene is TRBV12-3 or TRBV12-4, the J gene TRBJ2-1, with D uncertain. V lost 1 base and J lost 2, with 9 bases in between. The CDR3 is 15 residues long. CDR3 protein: CASSLGGKTYNEQFF. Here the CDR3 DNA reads TGTGCCAGCAGTTTAGGTGGGAAAACCTACAATGAGCAGTTCTTC.

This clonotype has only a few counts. The CDR3 coding sequence is TGTGCCAGCAGCTTAGCGACAGGGAGCTCCTACGAGCAGTACTTC. This translates into CASSLATGSSYEQYF. This sequence joins TRBV7-2 and TRBJ2-7; 7 bases line up with TRBD1. Germline V gene lookup returns CDR1 SGHTA and CDR2 FQGNSA. Trimming removed 0 bases from V and 0 bases from J; junction bases left unmatched: 2. This CDR3 is 15 amino acids long.

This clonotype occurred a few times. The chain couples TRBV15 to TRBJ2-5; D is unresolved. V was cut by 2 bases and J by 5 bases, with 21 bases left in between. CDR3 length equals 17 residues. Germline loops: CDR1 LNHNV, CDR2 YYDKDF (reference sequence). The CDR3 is CATSRIRETSVGETQYF. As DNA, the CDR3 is TGTGCCACCAGCAGAATTCGCGAGACTTCGGTCGGGGAGACCCAGTACTTC.

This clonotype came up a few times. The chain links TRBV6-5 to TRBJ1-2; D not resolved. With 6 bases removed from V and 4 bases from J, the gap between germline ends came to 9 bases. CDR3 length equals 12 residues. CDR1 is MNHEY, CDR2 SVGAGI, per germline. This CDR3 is CASSQNGYGYTF. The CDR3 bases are TGTGCCAGCAGCCAAAATGGCTATGGCTACACCTTC.

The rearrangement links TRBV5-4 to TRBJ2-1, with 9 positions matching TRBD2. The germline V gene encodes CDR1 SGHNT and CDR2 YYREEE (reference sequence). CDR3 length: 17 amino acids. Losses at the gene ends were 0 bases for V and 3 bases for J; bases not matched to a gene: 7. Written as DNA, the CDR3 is TGTGCCAGCAGCTTGGTACTAGCGGGTACGGGCTACAATGAGCAGTTCTTC. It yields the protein CASSLVLAGTGYNEQFF. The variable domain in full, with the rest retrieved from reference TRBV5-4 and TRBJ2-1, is ETGVTQSPTHLIKTRGQQVTLRCSSQSGHNTVSWYQQALGQGPQFIFQYYREEENGRGNFPPRFSGLQFPNYSSELNVNALELDDSALYLCASSLVLAGTGYNEQFFGPGTRLTVL.

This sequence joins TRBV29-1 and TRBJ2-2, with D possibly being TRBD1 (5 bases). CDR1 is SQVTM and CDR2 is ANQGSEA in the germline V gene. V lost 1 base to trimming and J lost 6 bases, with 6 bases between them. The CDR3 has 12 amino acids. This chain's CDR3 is CSVEGGAGELFF. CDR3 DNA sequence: TGCAGCGTTGAAGGGGGCGCCGGGGAGCTGTTTTTT.

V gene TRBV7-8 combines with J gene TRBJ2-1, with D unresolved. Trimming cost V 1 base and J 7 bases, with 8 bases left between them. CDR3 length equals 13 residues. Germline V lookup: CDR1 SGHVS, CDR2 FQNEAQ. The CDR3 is CASSLVSENEQFF. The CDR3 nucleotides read TGTGCCAGCAGCTTAGTATCCGAAAATGAGCAGTTCTTC.

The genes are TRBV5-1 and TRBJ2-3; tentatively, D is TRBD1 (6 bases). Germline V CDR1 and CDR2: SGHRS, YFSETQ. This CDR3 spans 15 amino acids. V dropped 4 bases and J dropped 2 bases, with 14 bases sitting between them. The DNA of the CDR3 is TGCGCCAGCAGCCCGGTGGGACACCTCACAGATACGCAGTATTTT. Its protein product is CASSPVGHLTDTQYF.

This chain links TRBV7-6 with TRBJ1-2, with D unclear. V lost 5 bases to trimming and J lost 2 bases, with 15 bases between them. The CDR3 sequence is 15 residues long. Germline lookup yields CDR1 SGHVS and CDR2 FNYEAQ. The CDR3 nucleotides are TGTGCCAGCAGCGCCCGTAGCCGCAAGAACTATGGCTACACCTTC. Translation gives CASSARSRKNYGYTF.

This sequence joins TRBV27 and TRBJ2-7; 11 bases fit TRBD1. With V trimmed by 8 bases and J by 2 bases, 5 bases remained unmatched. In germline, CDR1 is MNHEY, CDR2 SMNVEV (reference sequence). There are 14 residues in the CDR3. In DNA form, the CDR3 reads TGTGCCAGCGGGACAGGGGGGCTTACCTACGAGCAGTACTTC. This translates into CASGTGGLTYEQYF.

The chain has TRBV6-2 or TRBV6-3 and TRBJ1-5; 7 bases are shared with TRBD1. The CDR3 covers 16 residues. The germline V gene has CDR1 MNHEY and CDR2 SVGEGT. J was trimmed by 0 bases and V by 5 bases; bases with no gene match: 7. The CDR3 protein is CASSLKGAYSNQPQHF. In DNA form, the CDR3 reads TGTGCCAGCAGTCTCAAGGGGGCCTATAGCAATCAGCCCCAGCATTTT.